This T cell receptor (beta chain) was identified during a study of identical twins (dated by TCRdb to 2016 to 2017). Regarding the research as a whole: The study deep-sequenced TCR alpha and beta repertoires from monozygotic twins, unrelated adults of various ages and cord blood to test whether fetal clonotypes persist. Replicate twin experiments were performed at different times using different library preparation protocols to rule out contamination.

Beyond this particular receptor, the publication reports: Because the same donors could not be followed over many years, the conclusions depended on cross-sectional statistical analysis. Zero-insertion analyses could be partly confounded by invariant T cells such as MAIT and iNKT, though diverse VJ usage argued against such confounding for most clonotypes. Compared with coincidental sharing between unrelated individuals, out-of-frame TCR alpha sequences shared between twins had an excess of sequences with low generation probability. Excess twin sharing in beta out-of-frame sequences was weaker because fewer shared sequences lowered the signal-to-noise ratio. Abundant cord blood beta clonotypes had fewer insertions, young adult naive repertoires showed a similar but weaker trend, and memory repertoires showed no such trend. Recombination models systematically underestimated out-of-frame TCR alpha sharing in monozygotic twins but agreed with sharing between unrelated individuals.

Looking up the germline V gene (reference sequence) yields CDR1 MNHEY and CDR2 SMNVEV. V is shortened by 5 bases, J by 2 bases, and the region joining them spans 18 bases. Reading from cysteine to phenylalanine, the CDR3 counts 16 amino acids. Only the CDR3 portion is preserved as DNA: 48 bases, with reading frame beginning at the first base. To prepare the library, 5' RACE was applied. Sequencing was carried out with an Illumina HiSeq 2000. Template switching added a universal primer binding site, and the final cDNA carried a unique molecular identifier that allowed TCR cDNA molecules to be counted accurately. Specific primers in the conserved constant-segment region were used to synthesize first-strand cDNA for the TCR alpha and beta chains. Each cDNA library was double barcoded, with a SMART-Mk sample barcode plus Illumina barcodes, to control for contamination. TruSeq adapter sequences and Illumina sample barcodes were added in two successive PCR steps. TCR alpha and beta cDNA libraries were sequenced on the Illumina HiSeq platform with custom primers. Under the source paper's analysis protocol: Unique molecular identifiers were extracted from raw reads with MiGEC, and CDR3 positions were determined with MiXCR. For each individual, recombination models were inferred using an EM algorithm with the repgenHMM and IGoR tools. The tcR package in R was used for shared clonotype analysis, with sharing normalized by the product of cloneset sizes. Out-of-frame nonproductive sequences were analyzed to study raw recombination free of thymic and clonal selection effects. The raw public data were reprocessed by TCRdb itself: fastp quality trimming at Q25, MiXCR clonotype calling, in-frame beta chains only. Entries that share a CDR3 protein sequence are merged under the most common genes and DNA. The V and J calls follow TCRdb's processing rather than the paper's. Here the sample has fewer than 900,000 distinct CDR3 sequences; over 20% occur a single time. 4.3% of the sample goes to the ten largest clones.

Worth noting for this clonotype: This receptor's antigen is unknown. Within one base of it there is no much larger clone, and no base qualities were kept.

Every donor in the study was a healthy Caucasian. The twin cohort comprised three pairs of female monozygotic twins, all aged roughly 18 to 30 years. Peripheral blood mononuclear cells were used as the source from which RNA for TCR libraries was isolated. These same records also appear under a second study, on T cells expressing NK-cell markers. That second report states: Three sorted T-cell subsets (CD3+CD56+NKG2C+, CD3+CD56+NKG2C- and CD3+CD56-NKG2C+) from under 10 donors had their TCR beta-chain repertoires profiled. Of the eight sequenced donors, seven were found to be HCMV-seropositive and one was found to be HCMV-seronegative. To restrict sorting to alphabetaTCR-expressing T cells, an anti-gammadeltaTCR antibody was added in several experiments. For 6 or 7 donors, the dominant CD3+CD56+NKG2C+ clonotypes were among the top 10 CD8+ clonotypes and accounted for about 1.0-8% of CD8+ T cells. Those dominant clonotypes were again the most abundant among CD3+CD56-NKG2C+ cells in several donors, at about 25-65%. Whether the expanded NKG2C-expressing T cell clones were specific for HCMV antigens was left unclear. All eight donors whose samples were sequenced were randomly selected healthy volunteers, three of them men and five women. HCMV serostatus was determined by detecting HCMV-specific IgG in serum with a commercial ELISA kit. Bulk peripheral blood T-cell repertoires were additionally sequenced from unsorted PBMC for about 6 donors. Reads were demultiplexed and grouped by UMI with MIGEC, and clonotypes were assembled and quantified with MiTCR. To exclude erroneous sequences, any TCR cDNA sequence not supported by at least two reads was discarded. The tcR package was used for downstream repertoire analysis, with clonotypes matched between fractions based on CDR3 nucleotide sequence plus V segment. VDJmatch was used to annotate antigen specificity against VDJdb, with one amino acid substitution in CDR3 permitted.

Material for sequencing was PBMCs. The receptor chain draws on TRBV27 and TRBJ2-5; the D gene assignment is ambiguous. This receptor was obtained from a woman aged 18-29 years in good health. The CDR3 region has the sequence CASSLRNTPRQETQYF. The DNA sequence is given as TGTGCCAGCAGTCTACGAAACACCCCCCGACAAGAGACCCAGTACTTC.